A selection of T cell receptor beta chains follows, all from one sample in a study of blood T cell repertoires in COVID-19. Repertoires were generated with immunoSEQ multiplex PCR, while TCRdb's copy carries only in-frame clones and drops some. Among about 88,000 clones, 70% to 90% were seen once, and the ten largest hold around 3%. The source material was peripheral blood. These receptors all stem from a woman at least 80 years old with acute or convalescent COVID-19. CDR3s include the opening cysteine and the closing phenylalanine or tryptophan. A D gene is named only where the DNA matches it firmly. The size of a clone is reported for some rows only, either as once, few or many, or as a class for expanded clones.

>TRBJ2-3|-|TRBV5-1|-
TGCGCCAGCAGCGGGCAGGGCCCTAGCACAGATACGCAGTATTTT
CASSGQGPSTDTQYF
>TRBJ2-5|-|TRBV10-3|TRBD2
TGTGCCATCAGTGAAGGGCTAGCGGGGGCCCAAGAGACCCAGTACTTC
CAISEGLAGAQETQYF
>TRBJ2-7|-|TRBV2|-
TGTGCCAGCAGTGGCGGAGTCTACGAGCAGTACTTC
CASSGGVYEQYF
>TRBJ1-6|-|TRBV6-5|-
TGTGCCAGCAGTTACTCGAGTACGGGGGGCTGGTCACCCCTCCACTTT
CASSYSSTGGWSPLHF
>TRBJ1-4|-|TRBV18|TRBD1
TGTGCCAGCGCTGACAGGGTAGCTGAAAAACTGTTTTTT
CASADRVAEKLFF
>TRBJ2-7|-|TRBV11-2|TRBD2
TGTGCCAGCAGCTTAGATCTAGCGGGTCGCCGCGAGCAGTACTTC
CASSLDLAGRREQYF
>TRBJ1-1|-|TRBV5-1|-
TGCGCCAGCAGCTTGGCCTCAGGGTCTTCTGAAGCTTTCTTT
CASSLASGSSEAFF
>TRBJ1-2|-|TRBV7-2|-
TGTGCCAGCAGCCCCCCGGCGGGGGGTTTCGATGGCTACACCTTC
CASSPPAGGFDGYTF
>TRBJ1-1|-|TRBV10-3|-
TGTGCCATCAGGACAGACATGAACACTGAAGCTTTCTTT
CAIRTDMNTEAFF
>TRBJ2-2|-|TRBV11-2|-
TGTGCCAGCAGCTTATTGAGGGCCGGGGAGCTGTTTTTT
CASSLLRAGELFF
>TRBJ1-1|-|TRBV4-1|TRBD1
TGCGCCAGCAGCCAAGATCACCAGGGGGCGCAGAACACTGAAGCTTTCTTT
CASSQDHQGAQNTEAFF
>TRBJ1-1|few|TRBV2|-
TGTGCCAGCAGTGAAGCGCTCTGGGGGCAGGGCACTGAAGCTTTCTTT
CASSEALWGQGTEAFF
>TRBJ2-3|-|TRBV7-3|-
TGTGCCAGCAGCTTAGAAGGAGGCACAGATACGCAGTATTTT
CASSLEGGTDTQYF
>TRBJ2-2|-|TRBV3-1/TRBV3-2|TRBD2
TGTGCCAGCAGCAAGGGACTAGCGGGAGTAGGCGGGGAGCTGTTTTTT
CASSKGLAGVGGELFF
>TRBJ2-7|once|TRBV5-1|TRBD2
TGCGCCAGCAGCTTGGAACCCTCTACTAGCGGGAGGTTCTACGAGCAGTACTTC
CASSLEPSTSGRFYEQYF
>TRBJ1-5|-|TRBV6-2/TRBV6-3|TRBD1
TGTGCCAGCAGTTACCCCGGGACAGGTTCATATAGCAATCAGCCCCAGCATTTT
CASSYPGTGSYSNQPQHF
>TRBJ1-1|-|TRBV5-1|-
TGCGCCAGCAGCTTGGGGCAGACCGCGGTGAGGAACACTGAAGCTTTCTTT
CASSLGQTAVRNTEAFF
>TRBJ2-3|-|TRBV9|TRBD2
TGTGCCAGCAGCGTAGGGGGAACTAGCGGGGGCCGAGTCACAGATACGCAGTATTTT
CASSVGGTSGGRVTDTQYF
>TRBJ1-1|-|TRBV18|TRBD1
TGTGCCAGCTCGAGGGACAGAGTGAACACTGAAGCTTTCTTT
CASSRDRVNTEAFF
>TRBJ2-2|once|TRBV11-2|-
TGTGCCAGCAGCGTTTTTACGGGAGCGAACACCGGGGAGCTGTTTTTT
CASSVFTGANTGELFF
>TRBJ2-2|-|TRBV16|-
TGTGCCAGCAGCCAATCGTACGGGATGGGGGAGCTGTTTTTT
CASSQSYGMGELFF
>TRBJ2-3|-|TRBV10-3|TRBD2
TGTGCCATCAGCCGGACTAGCGGATACACAGATACGCAGTATTTT
CAISRTSGYTDTQYF
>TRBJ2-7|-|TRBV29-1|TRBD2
TGCAGCGTTTGGCCAGGACTAGCGGGAGTTTACGAGCAGTACTTC
CSVWPGLAGVYEQYF
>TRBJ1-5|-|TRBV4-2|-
TGTGCCAGCAGCCAAGTAGGCAGGCCCAATCAGCCCCAGCATTTT
CASSQVGRPNQPQHF
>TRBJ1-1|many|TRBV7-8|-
TGTGCCAGCAGCCCTAGGATCTTCAACACTGAAGCTTTCTTT
CASSPRIFNTEAFF
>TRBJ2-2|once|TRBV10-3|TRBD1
TGTGCCATCAGTATAGGGGGCGCGGTCACCGGGGAGCTGTTTTTT
CAISIGGAVTGELFF
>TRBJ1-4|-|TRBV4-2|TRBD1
TGTGCCAGCAGCCAACCTCGACAGGGATCGACTAATGAAAAACTGTTTTTT
CASSQPRQGSTNEKLFF